These 25 T cell receptor beta chains originate from one sample sequenced in a study of CD4 T cells in relation to SARS-CoV-2 and coronaviruses listed by TCRdb under 2021. Receptor amplification or capture employed the immunoSEQ multiplex PCR assay. This is the immuneACCESS table as TCRdb keeps it, with only in-frame sequences that have V and J called. A part of the clones is gone; compared with another copy, unresolved V genes explain less than half, and the rest is unexplained. Present in this sample are around 62,000 clones, less than 95% of which were seen just once. About 0.14% of the sample comes from the top ten. CD4+ T cells from unexposed donors were collected before the COVID-19 pandemic (2011-2018). Sequencing was done on a sample of naive CD4+ T cells from PBMCs. What the cell subset or site label conveys for this sample: naive CD4+ T cells isolated by negative enrichment. Receptors originate from a human donor in good health.

This chain joins TRBV7-3 and TRBJ2-3; D call uncertain. The CDR3 sequence is 14 residues long. Germline loops: CDR1 SGHTA, CDR2 FQGTGA. Trimming pared 1 base from V and 4 bases from J, leaving 9 bases between. The CDR3 region has the DNA TGTGCCAGCAGCTTAAGGGCCGATTCAGATACGCAGTATTTT. Translated, it gives CASSLRADSDTQYF.

This clone has only one observation. V usage is TRBV5-1 and J usage is TRBJ1-2; tentative D call: TRBD1 (5 bases). CDR1 and CDR2 (germline): SGHRS, YFSETQ. Trimming pared 0 bases from V and 7 bases from J, leaving 13 bases between. This CDR3 region has 14 residues. The CDR3 nucleotides are TGCGCCAGCAGCTTGGATGGGCAGGGAGGTGGCTACACCTTC. Its protein is CASSLDGQGGGYTF.

In its sample, this clone was seen a few times. V and J are TRBV5-1 and TRBJ2-7, with 10 positions matching TRBD2. Trimming took 1 base from V and 3 from J; bases not matched to a gene: 4. Per germline, CDR1 SGHRS and CDR2 YFSETQ. This CDR3 comprises 15 residues. The CDR3 DNA is TGCGCCAGCAGCTTGACTAGCGGGAATAACTACGAGCAGTACTTC. This sequence encodes CASSLTSGNNYEQYF. The variable domain in full, with the rest retrieved from reference TRBV5-1 and TRBJ2-7, is KAGVTQTPRYLIKTRGQQVTLSCSPISGHRSVSWYQQTPGQGLQFLFEYFSETQRNKGNFPGRFSGRQFSNSRSEMNVSTLELGDSALYLCASSLTSGNNYEQYFGPGTRLTVT.

The V call is TRBV19, the J call TRBJ2-7, with 7 bases identical to TRBD1. With 5 bases clipped from V and 4 bases from J, the junction kept 5 bases outside the gene matches. CDR1 is LNHDA and CDR2 is SQIVND in the germline V gene (reference sequence). CDR3 length: 13 amino acids. This CDR3 is CASSSDRRYEQYF. The DNA for the CDR3 is TGTGCCAGTAGTTCGGACAGGCGATACGAGCAGTACTTC.

The chain couples TRBV5-1 to TRBJ2-5; TRBD1 might be the D (6 bases). The CDR3 has 15 residues. The V end was cut by 6 bases, the J end by 3 bases, with 18 bases between. In germline, CDR1 is SGHRS, CDR2 YFSETQ. The CDR3 DNA is TGCGCCAGCAATAATGGACAGTTGGGCGAAGAGACCCAGTACTTC. Translation: CASNNGQLGEETQYF.

The V gene is TRBV5-1, the J gene TRBJ1-6, with 11 bases matching TRBD1. CDR1 is SGHRS and CDR2 is YFSETQ in the germline V gene. The CDR3 length is 15 residues. Germline trimming cut 3 bases from V and 7 bases from J; bases unmatched to any gene: 3. CDR3 nucleotides: TGCGCCAGCAGCTGGGGGGACAGGGGGAATTCACCCCTCCACTTT. Translation gives CASSWGDRGNSPLHF.

This sequence joins TRBV4-2 and TRBJ2-5, with 12 bases matching TRBD2. The CDR3 runs 15 residues. The V gene's germline CDR1 is LGHNA and CDR2 YNFKEQ. J lost 2 bases, V lost 5 bases, and 3 bases had no gene match. As DNA, the CDR3 is TGTGCCAGCAGCGTGGGACTAGCGGGTCAAGAGACCCAGTACTTC. It encodes CASSVGLAGQETQYF.

The V call is TRBV6-1, the J call TRBJ2-4; 8 bases match TRBD1. The germline gives CDR1 MNHNS, CDR2 SASEGT. This CDR3 has 19 amino acids. J lost 2 bases, V lost 1 base, and 13 bases had no gene match. CDR3 DNA sequence: TGTGCCAGCAGTGAAGAGCCAGGGGGCGCTTTGGTAACCAAAAACATTCAGTACTTC. It encodes CASSEEPGGALVTKNIQYF.

The V and J genes are TRBV7-2 and TRBJ1-1; D gene unclear. The V gene's germline CDR1 is SGHTA and CDR2 FQGNSA. V lost 3 bases and J lost 0, with 8 bases in between. CDR3 size: 14 residues. The CDR3 nucleotides read TGTGCCAGCAGCTTCGACACCCTGAACACTGAAGCTTTCTTT. This codes for CASSFDTLNTEAFF.

This chain connects TRBV19 to TRBJ1-3, with unresolved D. The CDR3 totals 13 residues. The germline gives CDR1 LNHDA, CDR2 SQIVND (reference sequence). Trimming pared 6 bases from V and 2 bases from J, leaving 8 bases between. The CDR3 DNA sequence: TGTGCCAGTAGCCCTGGGACTGGAAACACCATATATTTT. It encodes CASSPGTGNTIYF.

This chain joins TRBV19 and TRBJ1-1; D remains ambiguous. There are 12 residues in the CDR3. CDR1 and CDR2 (germline): LNHDA, SQIVND (reference sequence). The germline V and J ends were trimmed by 4 bases and 5 bases, with 8 bases remaining between them. Here the CDR3 DNA reads TGTGCCAGTAGTAACCTAGGGACTGAAGCTTTCTTT. Its protein product is CASSNLGTEAFF.

A remark on this clone: The junction departs from germline at one end; a sequencing error may be responsible. The chain joins TRBV12-3 or TRBV12-4 to TRBJ2-3; D is uncertain. This CDR3 comprises 12 residues. CDR3 DNA sequence: TGTGCCAGCAGTATCAACACCCGTAATAATAATTTT. Translation gives CASSINTRNNNF.

The rearrangement uses TRBV7-6 and TRBJ2-7; no clear D. Trimming took 5 bases from V and 1 from J, leaving 18 bases between them. The CDR3 has 16 amino acids. CDR1 and CDR2 (germline): SGHVS, FNYEAQ. The CDR3 bases are TGTGCCAGCAGCCGTACTCAAGCGTCCCCGTCCTACGAGCAGTACTTC. This translates into CASSRTQASPSYEQYF. Using reference TRBV7-6 and TRBJ2-7 for the parts outside the CDR3, the full variable domain is GAGVSQSPRYKVTKRGQDVALRCDPISGHVSLYWYRQALGQGPEFLTYFNYEAQQDKSGLPNDRFSAERPEGSISTLTIQRTEQRDSAMYRCASSRTQASPSYEQYFGPGTRLTVT.

The V gene is TRBV27, the J gene TRBJ1-1; no reliable D call. The V gene lost 2 bases and the J gene lost 5 bases, with 9 bases spanning the gap. CDR1 and CDR2 (germline): MNHEY, SMNVEV (reference sequence). CDR3 length: 13 amino acids. For the CDR3, the DNA is TGTGCCAGCAGTTTAAGAGAGGGAACTGAAGCTTTCTTT. The encoded protein is CASSLREGTEAFF.

The rearrangement links TRBV3-1 (or the pseudogene TRBV3-2) to TRBJ2-7, with a weak D call TRBD2 (6 bases). The V gene lost 3 bases and the J gene lost 6 bases, with 24 bases spanning the gap. This CDR3 comprises 17 residues. Germline CDR1 and CDR2: LGHDT and YNNKEL (reference sequence). The CDR3 region is CASSQDQLATRRGEQYF. CDR3 in DNA: TGTGCCAGCAGCCAGGATCAGCTAGCGACACGACGGGGCGAGCAGTACTTC.

The chain combines TRBV5-1 with TRBJ2-7, with 8 nucleotides matching TRBD1. The CDR3 covers 14 residues. The V gene's germline CDR1 is SGHRS and CDR2 YFSETQ. V dropped 4 bases and J dropped 2; count of bases not matched to a gene: 5. The CDR3 coding sequence is TGCGCCAGCAGCCCCTCGGGACAGGCCTACGAGCAGTACTTC. As protein: CASSPSGQAYEQYF.

This sequence joins TRBV6-2 or TRBV6-3 and TRBJ1-5; tentative D call: TRBD1 (6 bases). The V gene lost 5 bases and the J gene lost 9 bases, with 14 bases spanning the gap. Germline V gives CDR1 MNHEY, CDR2 SVGEGT. The CDR3 is 13 residues long. The CDR3 is CASSLETGLPQHF. CDR3 bases: TGTGCCAGCAGTCTGGAGACAGGTTTGCCCCAGCATTTT.

The chain links TRBV11-1 to TRBJ1-2; 7 nucleotides align to TRBD1. The V gene end was trimmed by 5 bases and the J gene end by 4 bases; junction bases not matched to a gene: 7. The germline CDR1 and CDR2 sequences are SGHAT and FQDESV (reference sequence). The CDR3 is 14 residues long. For the CDR3, the DNA is TGTGCCAGCAGCCTCACGAGGACAGGCTATGGCTACACCTTC. Protein product: CASSLTRTGYGYTF.

The chain recombines TRBV12-3 or TRBV12-4 with TRBJ2-1, with D unclear. V lost 3 bases and J lost 6, with 6 bases in between. This CDR3 is 12 amino acids long. The CDR3 reads CASSFGRNEQFF. The CDR3 nucleotides are TGTGCCAGCAGTTTTGGTCGCAATGAGCAGTTCTTC.

The rearrangement uses TRBV28 and TRBJ2-7; D is perhaps TRBD2 (6 bases). Germline loops: CDR1 MDHEN, CDR2 SYDVKM. The CDR3 has 13 amino acids. Trimming stripped 6 bases from V and 0 bases from J, with 9 bases between. The CDR3 loop reads CASREGGSYEQYF. The CDR3 bases are TGTGCCAGCAGGGAGGGCGGCTCCTACGAGCAGTACTTC.

The J gene is TRBJ2-1, the V gene TRBV5-1, with TRBD2 identical over 8 bases. Germline lookup yields CDR1 SGHRS and CDR2 YFSETQ. The CDR3 contains 14 residues. The V gene end was trimmed by 0 bases and the J gene end by 10 bases; junction bases not matched to a gene: 6. CDR3: CASSLVAGPGEQFF. The CDR3 DNA reads TGCGCCAGCAGCTTGGTAGCGGGACCAGGGGAGCAGTTCTTC.

The gene calls are TRBV15 and TRBJ1-2; TRBD1 matches 8 bases. CDR1 LNHNV and CDR2 YYDKDF come from the germline V gene (reference sequence). The V segment lost 0 bases and the J segment 7 bases; nucleotides outside the gene matches: 10. The CDR3 has 16 amino acids. The CDR3 spells CATSRDWEQGQAGYTF. The CDR3 DNA follows: TGTGCCACCAGCAGAGATTGGGAACAGGGACAGGCTGGCTACACCTTC.

The chain uses TRBV3-1 (or the pseudogene TRBV3-2) and TRBJ2-1, with TRBD2 matching 12 bases. Germline values: CDR1 LGHDT, CDR2 YNNKEL (reference sequence). After removal of 1 base from V and 13 bases from J, the junction contained 5 bases not matched to a gene. This CDR3 has 14 amino acids. The DNA of the CDR3 is TGTGCCAGCAGCCAAGCCCGGACTAGCGGGATCCAGTTCTTC. It encodes CASSQARTSGIQFF.

The genes are TRBV19 and TRBJ2-7; 8 nucleotides line up with TRBD2. J lost 6 bases, V lost 6 bases, and 13 bases had no gene match. Germline CDR1 is LNHDA and CDR2 is SQIVND (reference sequence). The CDR3 consists of 15 residues. The CDR3 sequence: CASSFLSSGTREQYF. CDR3 sequence (DNA): TGTGCCAGTAGCTTCTTGAGTAGCGGGACTCGCGAGCAGTACTTC.

This CDR3 is CSVLTSGSLRTDTQYF. The CDR3 DNA reads as TGCAGCGTGTTGACTAGCGGGAGTCTTCGCACAGATACGCAGTATTTT. The chain combines TRBV29-1 with TRBJ2-3; 12 bases are shared with TRBD2. The CDR3 has 16 residues. CDR1 is SQVTM, CDR2 ANQGSEA, per germline. Unmatched junction bases numbered 8, after V lost 6 bases and J lost 1 base.